Following are 13 T cell receptor beta chains from one sample sequenced in a study of OX40 agonist ivuxolimab in advanced cancers. Sequencing used immunoSEQ multiplex PCR; TCRdb keeps in-frame clones, though not all of them. The table has under 80,000 clones, 90% to 95% seen once. The sequenced sample was CD4+ or CD8+ T cells sorted from blood, obtained in a trial of the OX40 agonist ivuxolimab. These receptors originate from an adult with an advanced solid tumor such as melanoma, head and neck, liver or kidney cancer.

The gene calls are TRBV25-1 and TRBJ2-3; 8 positions match TRBD2. Trimming took 4 bases from V and 3 from J; bases not matched to a gene: 9. The CDR3 is 16 amino acids. Germline loops: CDR1 MGHDK, CDR2 SYGVNS. As DNA, the CDR3 is TGTGCCAGCAGTGCCGACTTTAGCGGGATAACAGATACGCAGTATTTT. Residues: CASSADFSGITDTQYF.

The chain carries TRBV4-2 and TRBJ1-4; D unresolved. This CDR3 is 13 amino acids long. The V gene lost 0 bases and the J gene lost 7 bases, with 6 bases spanning the gap. Germline V gene lookup returns CDR1 LGHNA and CDR2 YNFKEQ. The CDR3 sequence is CASSQDKGEKLFF. In DNA, the CDR3 is TGTGCCAGCAGCCAAGATAAGGGTGAAAAACTGTTTTTT.

The chain employs TRBV2 and TRBJ2-6; 10 bases line up with TRBD2. Germline CDR1 and CDR2: SNHLY and FYNNEI. The junction had 6 bases not matched to a gene; V was cut back by 4 bases and J by 0 bases. This CDR3 spans 18 amino acids. The CDR3 here is CASSVVLAGISGANVLTF. The CDR3 DNA follows: TGTGCCAGCAGTGTTGTACTAGCGGGGATCTCTGGGGCCAACGTCCTGACTTTC.

This chain uses TRBV18 with TRBJ1-4, with 8 positions matching TRBD1. Germline V gene data show CDR1 as KGHSH and CDR2 as LQKENI. The CDR3 consists of 15 residues. Unmatched junction bases numbered 6, after V lost 4 bases and J lost 5 bases. DNA of the CDR3: TGTGCCAGCTCACGCCAGGGGGCAGTGAATGAAAAACTGTTTTTT. Its translation is CASSRQGAVNEKLFF.

The chain combines TRBV23-1 with TRBJ2-5, with 8 bases matching TRBD1. TRBV23-1 is annotated as an ORF whose role is uncertain. V trimming: 3 bases; J trimming: 5 bases; junction bases outside the gene matches: 2. The CDR3 sequence is 13 residues long. CDR3: CASSHYRGETQYF. The DNA for the CDR3 is TGCGCCAGCAGTCATTACAGGGGGGAGACCCAGTACTTC.

The CDR3 reads CASSPGSNTDTQYF. The CDR3 nucleotides are TGTGCCAGCTCACCAGGTTCGAACACAGATACGCAGTATTTT. The chain carries TRBV18 and TRBJ2-3; D gene uncertain. V was pared by 2 bases and J by 2 bases, with 8 bases between. This CDR3 contains 14 residues. CDR1 and CDR2 (germline): KGHSH, LQKENI.

The V call is TRBV6-1, the J call TRBJ2-5; D is perhaps TRBD2 (7 bases). This CDR3 is 15 amino acids long. The V and J ends lost 3 bases and 4 bases respectively, with 15 bases between them. Germline CDR1 reads MNHNS; CDR2 reads SASEGT. CDR3 nucleotide sequence: TGTGCCAGCAGTGATGGGGGGGGCTGGGGAGAGACCCAGTACTTC. Protein sequence: CASSDGGGWGETQYF.

The chain recombines TRBV5-4 with TRBJ2-7, with a tentative D call TRBD2 (6 bases). Per the germline V gene, CDR1 is SGHNT and CDR2 is YYREEE (reference sequence). The CDR3 length is 14 residues. The V end was cut by 6 bases, the J end by 5 bases, with 18 bases between. CDR3 loop: CASTNPGEVNEQYF. As DNA, the CDR3 is TGTGCCAGCACCAACCCGGGAGAGGTGAACGAGCAGTACTTC.

J is TRBJ2-5 and V is TRBV19; D unresolved. The CDR3 has 14 residues. Germline CDR1 is LNHDA and CDR2 is SQIVND (reference sequence). V lost 2 bases, J lost 0 bases, and 7 bases lay in between. The CDR3 region is CASSILAYQETQYF. Here the CDR3 DNA reads TGTGCCAGTAGTATACTGGCGTACCAAGAGACCCAGTACTTC.

This sequence joins TRBV28 and TRBJ1-1, with D maybe TRBD1 (6 bases). The CDR3 spans 14 residues. Germline V lookup: CDR1 MDHEN, CDR2 SYDVKM. V was trimmed by 8 bases and J by 4 bases, leaving 17 bases between them. The CDR3 here is CASARGRVATEAFF. The CDR3 nucleotides read TGTGCCAGCGCCCGGGGGCGGGTGGCCACTGAAGCTTTCTTT.

The gene calls are TRBV10-1 and TRBJ2-2; 7 bases fit TRBD1. Per germline, CDR1 WNHNN and CDR2 SYGVQD (reference sequence). V shed 6 bases and J 7 bases; nucleotides not matched to a gene: 5. CDR3 size: 13 residues. The CDR3 coding sequence is TGCGCCAGCAGCCCCCGGACAGGCGGGGAGCTGTTTTTT. Its protein is CASSPRTGGELFF.

The chain is built from TRBV4-2 and TRBJ1-2; D gene ambiguous. The CDR3 loop spans 12 amino acids. The ends were cut back, 3 bases at V and 8 bases at J, with 10 bases in the middle. Germline CDR1 LGHNA, CDR2 YNFKEQ. Written as DNA, the CDR3 is TGTGCCAGCAGCCAGGGATTAGAGGGCTACACCTTC. Translation: CASSQGLEGYTF.

The chain links TRBV5-6 to TRBJ2-1, with 7 bases matching TRBD2. Germline V gives CDR1 SGHDT, CDR2 YYEEEE. Trimming removed 5 bases from V and 15 bases from J; junction bases left unmatched: 23. This CDR3 region has 16 residues. Here the CDR3 reads CASRSNRDYPPPTVFF. CDR3 nucleotide sequence: TGTGCCAGCAGGTCAAACCGGGACTATCCCCCACCAACTGTGTTCTTC.